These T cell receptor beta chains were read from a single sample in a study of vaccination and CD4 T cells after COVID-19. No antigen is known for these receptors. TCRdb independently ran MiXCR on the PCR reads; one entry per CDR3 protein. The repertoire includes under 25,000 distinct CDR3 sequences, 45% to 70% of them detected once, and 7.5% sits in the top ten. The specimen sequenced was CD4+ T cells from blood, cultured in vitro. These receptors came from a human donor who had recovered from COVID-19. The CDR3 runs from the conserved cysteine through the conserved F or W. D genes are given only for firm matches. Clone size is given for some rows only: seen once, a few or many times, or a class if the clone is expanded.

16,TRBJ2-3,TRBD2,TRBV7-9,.,CASSLPSGRAIDTQYF,TGTGCCAGCAGCTTACCTAGCGGGAGGGCGATAGATACGCAGTATTTT
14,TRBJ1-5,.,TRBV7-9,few,CASSSFDSNQPQHF,TGTGCCAGCAGCTCTTTCGATAGCAATCAGCCCCAGCATTTT
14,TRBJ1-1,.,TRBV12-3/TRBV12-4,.,CASSLNQPNTEAFF,TGTGCCAGCAGTTTGAACCAACCGAACACTGAAGCTTTCTTT
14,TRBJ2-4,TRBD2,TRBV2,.,CASKEREGRYIQYF,TGTGCCAGCAAAGAGCGGGAGGGCCGATACATTCAGTACTTC
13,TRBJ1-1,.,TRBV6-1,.,CASSDLGSTEAFF,TGTGCCAGCAGTGATCTTGGTTCCACTGAAGCTTTCTTT
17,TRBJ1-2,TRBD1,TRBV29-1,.,CSVDRGQYHYPNYGYTF,TGCAGCGTTGACCGGGGACAGTACCATTACCCTAACTATGGCTACACCTTC
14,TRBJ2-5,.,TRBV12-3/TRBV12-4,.,CASSRGSNQETQYF,TGTGCCAGCAGCCGGGGGAGTAACCAAGAGACCCAGTACTTC
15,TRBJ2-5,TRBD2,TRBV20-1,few,CSARDQAGALETQYF,TGCAGTGCTAGAGATCAGGCGGGAGCGCTAGAGACCCAGTACTTC
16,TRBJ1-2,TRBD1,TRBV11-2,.,CASSPPWDRGGYGYTF,TGTGCCAGCAGCCCACCGTGGGACAGGGGGGGCTATGGCTACACCTTC
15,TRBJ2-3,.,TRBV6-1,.,CASSLLAASTDTQYF,TGTGCCAGCAGTCTTTTAGCAGCTAGCACAGATACGCAGTATTTT
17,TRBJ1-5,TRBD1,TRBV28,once,CASRIWGDRGSDQPQHF,TGTGCCAGCAGAATTTGGGGGGACAGGGGGAGTGATCAGCCCCAGCATTTT
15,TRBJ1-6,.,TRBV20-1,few,CSAKMTGRLNSPLHF,TGCAGTGCCAAAATGACGGGGCGTCTTAATTCACCCCTCCACTTT
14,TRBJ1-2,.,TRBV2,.,CASSEQAAVDGYTF,TGTGCCAGCAGTGAACAGGCGGCGGTTGATGGCTACACCTTC
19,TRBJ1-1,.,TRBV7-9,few,CASSLEGLARRYLNTEAFF,TGTGCCAGCAGCTTAGAAGGGCTGGCGCGCAGGTATTTGAACACTGAAGCTTTCTTT
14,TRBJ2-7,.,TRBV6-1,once,CASRGGQEIYEQYF,TGTGCCAGCAGGGGGGGACAAGAGATTTACGAGCAGTACTTC
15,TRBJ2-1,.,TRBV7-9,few,CASSSGQLSYNEQFF,TGTGCCAGCAGTTCCGGACAGCTCTCCTACAATGAGCAGTTCTTC
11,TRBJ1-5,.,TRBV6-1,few,CASSENQPQHF,TGTGCCAGCAGTGAGAATCAGCCCCAGCATTTT
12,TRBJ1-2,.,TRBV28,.,CASSLTGGGYTF,TGTGCCAGCAGTTTAACGGGCGGGGGCTACACCTTC
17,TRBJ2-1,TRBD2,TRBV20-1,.,CSARSPREGAGYNEQFF,TGCAGTGCTAGATCCCCCAGAGAGGGAGCGGGGTACAATGAGCAGTTCTTC
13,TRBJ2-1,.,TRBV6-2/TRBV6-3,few,CASREVGDNEQFF,TGTGCCAGCAGGGAGGTGGGGGACAATGAGCAGTTCTTC
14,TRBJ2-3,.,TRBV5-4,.,CASSLQGMTDTQYF,TGTGCCAGCAGCTTACAGGGCATGACAGATACGCAGTATTTT
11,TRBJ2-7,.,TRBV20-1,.,CSASTSSEQYF,TGCAGTGCTAGTACGTCTAGCGAGCAGTACTTC
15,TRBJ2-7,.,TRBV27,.,CASSLSYGTYYEQYF,TGTGCCAGCAGTTTATCGTACGGGACTTACTACGAGCAGTACTTC
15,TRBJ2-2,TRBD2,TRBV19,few,CASSSLAGVTGELFF,TGTGCCAGTAGTAGTTTGGCGGGGGTCACCGGGGAGCTGTTTTTT
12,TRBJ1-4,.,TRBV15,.,CATSRDGVKLFF,TGTGCCACCAGCAGAGATGGGGTAAAACTGTTTTTT
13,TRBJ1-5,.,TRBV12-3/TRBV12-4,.,CASSLAGHLPQHF,TGTGCCAGCAGTTTAGCCGGACACCTGCCCCAGCATTTT
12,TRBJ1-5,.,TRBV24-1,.,CATSAGDQPQHF,TGTGCCACCAGTGCGGGGGATCAGCCCCAGCATTTT
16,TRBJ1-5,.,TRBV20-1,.,CSARARGAQLGQPQHF,TGCAGTGCTAGAGCCCGGGGCGCGCAGCTGGGTCAGCCCCAGCATTTT
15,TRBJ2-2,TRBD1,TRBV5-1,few,CASSLRGPDTGELFF,TGCGCCAGCAGCCTCAGGGGGCCGGACACCGGGGAGCTGTTTTTT
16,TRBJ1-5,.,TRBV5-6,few,CASSLLQGRERQPQHF,TGTGCCAGCAGCTTGTTACAGGGTAGGGAAAGGCAGCCCCAGCATTTT
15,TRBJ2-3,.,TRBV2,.,CASRSWGGGTDTQYF,TGTGCCAGCAGGTCGTGGGGCGGGGGCACAGATACGCAGTATTTT
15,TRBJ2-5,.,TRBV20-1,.,CSAPPPLREEETQYF,TGCAGTGCTCCGCCACCTCTCAGGGAGGAGGAGACCCAGTACTTC
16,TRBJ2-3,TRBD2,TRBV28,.,CASSLSASGTTDTQYF,TGTGCCAGCAGTTTATCGGCTAGCGGGACCACAGATACGCAGTATTTT
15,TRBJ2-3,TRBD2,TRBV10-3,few,CATLGLAGGTDTQYF,TGTGCCACCCTGGGACTAGCGGGAGGAACAGATACGCAGTATTTT
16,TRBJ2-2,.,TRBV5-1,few,CASSLGNSGFAGELFF,TGCGCCAGCAGCCTGGGAAATAGTGGGTTCGCCGGGGAGCTGTTTTTT
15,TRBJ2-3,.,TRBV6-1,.,CASTADGGSTDTQYF,TGTGCCAGCACCGCGGACGGGGGCAGCACAGATACGCAGTATTTT
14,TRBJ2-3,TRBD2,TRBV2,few,CASTGSSGADTQYF,TGTGCCAGCACCGGGTCTAGCGGAGCAGATACGCAGTATTTT
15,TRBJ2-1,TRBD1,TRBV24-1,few,CATSPGTGVYNEQFF,TGTGCCACCAGTCCCGGGACAGGGGTGTACAATGAGCAGTTCTTC
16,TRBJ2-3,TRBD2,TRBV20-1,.,CSARDTSGGEADTQYF,TGCAGTGCTAGAGATACAAGCGGGGGCGAGGCAGATACGCAGTATTTT
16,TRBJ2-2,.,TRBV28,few,CASSWRLRGPTGELFF,TGTGCCAGCAGTTGGCGCCTGCGGGGGCCCACCGGGGAGCTGTTTTTT
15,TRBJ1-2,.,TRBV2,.,CATYARDNNNYGYTF,TGTGCCACCTACGCCCGGGACAACAATAACTATGGCTACACCTTC
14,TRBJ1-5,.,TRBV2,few,CASSGGGIGQPQHF,TGTGCCAGCAGTGGGGGGGGGATCGGTCAGCCCCAGCATTTT
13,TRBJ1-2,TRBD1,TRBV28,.,CASSWGQGNGYTF,TGTGCCAGCAGTTGGGGACAGGGAAATGGCTACACCTTC